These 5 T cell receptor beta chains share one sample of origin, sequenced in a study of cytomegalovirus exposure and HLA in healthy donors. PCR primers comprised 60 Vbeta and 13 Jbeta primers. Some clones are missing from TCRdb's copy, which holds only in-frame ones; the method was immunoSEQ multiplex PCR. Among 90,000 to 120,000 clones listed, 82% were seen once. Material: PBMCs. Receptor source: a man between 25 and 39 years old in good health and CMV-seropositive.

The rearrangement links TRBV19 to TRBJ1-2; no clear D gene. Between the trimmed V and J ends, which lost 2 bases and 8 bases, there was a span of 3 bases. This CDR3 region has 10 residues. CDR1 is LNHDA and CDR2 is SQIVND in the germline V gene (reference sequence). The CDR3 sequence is CASSILGYTF. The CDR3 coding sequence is TGTGCCAGTAGTATACTCGGCTACACCTTC.

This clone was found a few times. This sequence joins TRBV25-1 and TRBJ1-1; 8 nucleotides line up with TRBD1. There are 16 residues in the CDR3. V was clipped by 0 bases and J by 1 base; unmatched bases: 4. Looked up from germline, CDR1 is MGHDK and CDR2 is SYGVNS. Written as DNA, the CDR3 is TGTGCCAGCAGTGAATACAGGACAGGGTGGAACACTGAAGCTTTCTTT. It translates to CASSEYRTGWNTEAFF.

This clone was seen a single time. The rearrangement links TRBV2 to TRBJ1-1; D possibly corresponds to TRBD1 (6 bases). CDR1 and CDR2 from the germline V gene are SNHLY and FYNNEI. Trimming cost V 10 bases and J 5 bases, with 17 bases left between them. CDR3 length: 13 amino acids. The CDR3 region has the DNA TGTGCCACCCGGGTGGGGGCGGAAACTGAAGCTTTCTTT. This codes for CATRVGAETEAFF.

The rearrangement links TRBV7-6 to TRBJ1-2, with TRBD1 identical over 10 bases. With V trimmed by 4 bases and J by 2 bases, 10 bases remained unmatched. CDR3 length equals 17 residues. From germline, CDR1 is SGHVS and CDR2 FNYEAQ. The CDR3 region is CASSSMATGGSNYGYTF. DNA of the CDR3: TGTGCCAGCAGCTCAATGGCGACAGGGGGCTCGAACTATGGCTACACCTTC. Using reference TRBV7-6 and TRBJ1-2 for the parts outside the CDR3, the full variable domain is GAGVSQSPRYKVTKRGQDVALRCDPISGHVSLYWYRQALGQGPEFLTYFNYEAQQDKSGLPNDRFSAERPEGSISTLTIQRTEQRDSAMYRCASSSMATGGSNYGYTFGSGTRLTVV.

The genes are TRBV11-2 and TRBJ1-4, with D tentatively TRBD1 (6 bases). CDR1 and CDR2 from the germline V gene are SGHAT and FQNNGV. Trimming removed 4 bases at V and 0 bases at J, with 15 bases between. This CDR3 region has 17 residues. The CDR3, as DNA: TGTGCCAGCAGCTCTCTAACTCGGACAGCAACTAATGAAAAACTGTTTTTT. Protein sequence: CASSSLTRTATNEKLFF.